One T cell receptor (beta chain) is described in this entry. What it recognizes is unknown. This sample stems from a study of shared clonotypes between healthy human individuals. Study-wide points: Sequencing depth was expected to affect clonotype sharing among donors. A limitation of the genetic and exposure-history diversity represented arose from few donors. Richness estimates generally favored naive over memory subsets.

The CDR3 loop spans 18 amino acids. CDR1 is MNHNS and CDR2 is SASEGT in the germline V gene. Trimming took 3 bases from V and 0 from J, leaving 20 bases between them. Method: immunoSEQ multiplex PCR; TCRdb's copy keeps in-frame clones and lacks some. The sample records about 2.4 million clones, over 85% being singletons. This clonotype was sampled from a young man in good health. Some clones in this sample may be carry-over from other donors' samples. The sequencing sample was made of naive CD4+ T cells from PBMCs. The subset here: CD45RA+ positively selected. The chain joins TRBV6-1 to TRBJ1-2, with D tentatively TRBD1 (5 bases). The CDR3 sequence is CASSDSPSTEPSNYGYTF. The CDR3 nucleotides read TGTGCCAGCAGTGATTCCCCATCGACAGAACCGTCTAACTATGGCTACACCTTC.